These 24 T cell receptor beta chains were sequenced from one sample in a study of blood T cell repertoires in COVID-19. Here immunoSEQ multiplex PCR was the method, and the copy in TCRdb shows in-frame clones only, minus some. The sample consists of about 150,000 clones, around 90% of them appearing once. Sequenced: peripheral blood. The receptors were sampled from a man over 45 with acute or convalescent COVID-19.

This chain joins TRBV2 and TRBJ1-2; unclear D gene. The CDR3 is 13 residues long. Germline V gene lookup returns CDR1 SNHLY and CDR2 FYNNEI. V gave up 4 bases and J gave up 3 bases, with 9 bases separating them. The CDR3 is CASSATRDYGYTF. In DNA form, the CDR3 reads TGTGCCAGCAGTGCCACCCGGGACTATGGCTACACCTTC.

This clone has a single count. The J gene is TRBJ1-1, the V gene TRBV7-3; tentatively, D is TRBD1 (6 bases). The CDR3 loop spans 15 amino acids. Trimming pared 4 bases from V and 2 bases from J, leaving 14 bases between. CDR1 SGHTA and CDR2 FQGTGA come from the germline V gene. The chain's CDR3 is CASSSTGQTNTEAFF. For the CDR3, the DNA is TGTGCCAGCAGCTCCACCGGACAGACAAACACTGAAGCTTTCTTT. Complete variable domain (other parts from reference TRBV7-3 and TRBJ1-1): GAGVSQTPSNKVTEKGKYVELRCDPISGHTALYWYRQSLGQGPEFLIYFQGTGAADDSGLPNDRFFAVRPEGSVSTLKIQRTERGDSAVYLCASSSTGQTNTEAFFGQGTRLTVV.

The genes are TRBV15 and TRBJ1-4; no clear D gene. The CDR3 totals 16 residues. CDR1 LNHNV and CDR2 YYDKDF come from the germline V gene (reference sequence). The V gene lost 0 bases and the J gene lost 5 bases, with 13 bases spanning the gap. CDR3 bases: TGTGCCACCAGCAGAGAAATATCCGGGGAGAATGAAAAACTGTTTTTT. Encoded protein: CATSREISGENEKLFF.

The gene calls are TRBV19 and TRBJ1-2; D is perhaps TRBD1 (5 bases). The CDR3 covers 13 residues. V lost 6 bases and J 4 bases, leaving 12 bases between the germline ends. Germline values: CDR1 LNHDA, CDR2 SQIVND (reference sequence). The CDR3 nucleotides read TGTGCCAGTAGGATCGGGGGAATCTATGGCTACACCTTC. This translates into CASRIGGIYGYTF.

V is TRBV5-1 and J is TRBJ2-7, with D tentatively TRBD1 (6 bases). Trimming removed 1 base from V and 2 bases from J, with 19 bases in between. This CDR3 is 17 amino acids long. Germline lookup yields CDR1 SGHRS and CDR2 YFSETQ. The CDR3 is CASSLTLHDRNPYEQYF. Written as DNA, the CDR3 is TGCGCCAGCAGCTTGACCCTCCATGACAGGAACCCCTACGAGCAGTACTTC.

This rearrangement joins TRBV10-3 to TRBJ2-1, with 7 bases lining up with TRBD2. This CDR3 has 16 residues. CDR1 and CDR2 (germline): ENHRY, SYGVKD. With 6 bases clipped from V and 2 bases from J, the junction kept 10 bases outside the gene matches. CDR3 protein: CAISVVASGTYNEQFF. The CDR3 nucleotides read TGTGCCATCAGCGTAGTTGCTAGCGGCACCTACAATGAGCAGTTCTTC.

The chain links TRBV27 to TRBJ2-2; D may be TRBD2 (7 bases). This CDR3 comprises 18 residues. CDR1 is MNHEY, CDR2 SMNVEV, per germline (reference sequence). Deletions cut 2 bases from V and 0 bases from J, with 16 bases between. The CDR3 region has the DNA TGTGCCAGCAGTTTAACCGCGGGGGCCAGCCCGAACACCGGGGAGCTGTTTTTT. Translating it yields CASSLTAGASPNTGELFF.

The CDR3 DNA follows: TGTGCCTGGAGTGGTAGGGGAACAGATACGCAGTATTTT. Encoded protein: CAWSGRGTDTQYF. The chain carries TRBV30 and TRBJ2-3; TRBD1 is a possible D gene (5 bases). From germline, CDR1 is GTSNPN and CDR2 SVGIG (reference sequence). The CDR3 runs 13 residues. V lost 1 base to trimming and J lost 3 bases, with 8 bases between them.

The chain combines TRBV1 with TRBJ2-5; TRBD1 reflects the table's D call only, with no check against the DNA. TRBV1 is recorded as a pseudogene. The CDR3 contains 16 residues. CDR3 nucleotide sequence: TGCACCAGCATCCGAAAGGACAGGGACGGGGAAGGGACCCAGTACTTC. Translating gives CTSIRKDRDGEGTQYF.

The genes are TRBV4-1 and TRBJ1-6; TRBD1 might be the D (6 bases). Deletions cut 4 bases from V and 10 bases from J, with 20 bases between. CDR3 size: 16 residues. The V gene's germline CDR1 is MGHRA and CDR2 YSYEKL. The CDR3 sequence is CASSRIIVTGSSPLHF. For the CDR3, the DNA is TGCGCCAGCAGCCGGATAATAGTTACAGGGTCATCACCCCTCCACTTT.

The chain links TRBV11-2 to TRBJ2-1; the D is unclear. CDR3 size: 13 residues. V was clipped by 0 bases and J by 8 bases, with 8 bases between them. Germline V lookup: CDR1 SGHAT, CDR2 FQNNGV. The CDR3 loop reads CASSLDRSDEQFF. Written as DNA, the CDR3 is TGTGCCAGCAGCTTAGATCGGTCGGATGAGCAGTTCTTC.

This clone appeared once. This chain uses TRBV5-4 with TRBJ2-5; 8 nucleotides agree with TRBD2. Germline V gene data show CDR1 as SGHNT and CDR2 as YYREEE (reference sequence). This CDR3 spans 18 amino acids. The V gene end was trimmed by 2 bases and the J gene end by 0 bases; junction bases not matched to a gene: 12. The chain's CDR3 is CASSLLPIGGGDQETQYF. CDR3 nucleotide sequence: TGTGCCAGCAGCTTATTGCCTATCGGGGGGGGCGACCAAGAGACCCAGTACTTC.

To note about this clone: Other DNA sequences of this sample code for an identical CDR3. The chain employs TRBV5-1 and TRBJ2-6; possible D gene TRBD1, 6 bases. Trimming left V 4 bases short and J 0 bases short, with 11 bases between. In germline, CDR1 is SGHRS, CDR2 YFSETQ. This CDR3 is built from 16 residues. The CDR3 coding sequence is TGCGCCAGCAGCGTTGGACAGAGCTCTGGGGCCAACGTCCTGACTTTC. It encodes CASSVGQSSGANVLTF. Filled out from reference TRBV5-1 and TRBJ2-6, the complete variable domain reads KAGVTQTPRYLIKTRGQQVTLSCSPISGHRSVSWYQQTPGQGLQFLFEYFSETQRNKGNFPGRFSGRQFSNSRSEMNVSTLELGDSALYLCASSVGQSSGANVLTFGAGSRLTVL.

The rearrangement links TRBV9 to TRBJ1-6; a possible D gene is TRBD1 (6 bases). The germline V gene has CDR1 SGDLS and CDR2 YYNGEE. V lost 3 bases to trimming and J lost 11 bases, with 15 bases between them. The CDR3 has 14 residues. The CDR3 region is CASSAGTFGAPLHF. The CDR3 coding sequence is TGTGCCAGCAGCGCCGGGACATTTGGGGCACCCCTCCACTTT.

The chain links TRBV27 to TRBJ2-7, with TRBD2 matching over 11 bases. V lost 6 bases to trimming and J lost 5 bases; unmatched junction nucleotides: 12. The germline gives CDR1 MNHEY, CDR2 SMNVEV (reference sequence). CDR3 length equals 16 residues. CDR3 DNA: TGTGCCAGCAGCCACGGGACTAGCGGACATCTAGACGAGCAGTACTTC. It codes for CASSHGTSGHLDEQYF.

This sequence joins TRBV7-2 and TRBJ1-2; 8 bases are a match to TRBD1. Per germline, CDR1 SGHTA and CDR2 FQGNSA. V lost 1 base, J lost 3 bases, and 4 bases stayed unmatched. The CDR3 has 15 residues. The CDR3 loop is CASSLGYRGDYGYTF. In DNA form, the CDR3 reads TGTGCCAGCAGCTTAGGGTACAGGGGGGACTATGGCTACACCTTC.

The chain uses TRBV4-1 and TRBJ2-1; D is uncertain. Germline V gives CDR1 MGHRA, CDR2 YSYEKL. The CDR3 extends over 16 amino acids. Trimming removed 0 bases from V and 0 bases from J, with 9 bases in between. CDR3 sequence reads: CASSQDKSPSYNEQFF. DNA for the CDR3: TGCGCCAGCAGCCAAGATAAGAGTCCCTCCTACAATGAGCAGTTCTTC.

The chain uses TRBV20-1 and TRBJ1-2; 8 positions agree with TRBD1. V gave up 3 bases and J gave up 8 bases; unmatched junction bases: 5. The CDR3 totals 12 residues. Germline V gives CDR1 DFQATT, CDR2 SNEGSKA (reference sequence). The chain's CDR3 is CSASDRGGGYTF. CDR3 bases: TGCAGTGCTAGTGACAGGGGTGGAGGCTACACCTTC.

The CDR3 bases are TGCAGCGTTGTGGGTCTGAGGTCCTCCTACGAGCAGTACTTC. Protein sequence: CSVVGLRSSYEQYF. The chain is built from TRBV29-1 and TRBJ2-7; D unresolved. Trimming took 4 bases from V and 0 from J, leaving 13 bases between them. The CDR3 totals 14 residues. Germline assignment: CDR1 SQVTM and CDR2 ANQGSEA.

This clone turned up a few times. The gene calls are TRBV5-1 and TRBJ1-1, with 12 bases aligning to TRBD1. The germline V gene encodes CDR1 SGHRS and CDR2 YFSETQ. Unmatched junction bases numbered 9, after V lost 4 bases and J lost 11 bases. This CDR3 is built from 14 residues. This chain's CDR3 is CASSQGTGGLWAFF. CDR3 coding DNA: TGCGCCAGCAGCCAAGGGACAGGGGGCTTATGGGCTTTCTTT.

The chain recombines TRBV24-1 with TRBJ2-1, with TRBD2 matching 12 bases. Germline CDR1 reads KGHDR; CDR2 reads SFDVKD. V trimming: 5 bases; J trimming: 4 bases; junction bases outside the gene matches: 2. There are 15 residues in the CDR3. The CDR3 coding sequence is TGTGCCACCAGTGTACTAGCGGGGGGATACAATGAGCAGTTCTTC. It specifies CATSVLAGGYNEQFF.

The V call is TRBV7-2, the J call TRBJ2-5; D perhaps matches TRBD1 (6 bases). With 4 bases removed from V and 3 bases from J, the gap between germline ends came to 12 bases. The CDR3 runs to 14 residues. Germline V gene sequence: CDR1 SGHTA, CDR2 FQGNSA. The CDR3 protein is CASSYTGTKETQYF. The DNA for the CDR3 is TGTGCCAGCAGCTATACCGGGACAAAAGAGACCCAGTACTTC.

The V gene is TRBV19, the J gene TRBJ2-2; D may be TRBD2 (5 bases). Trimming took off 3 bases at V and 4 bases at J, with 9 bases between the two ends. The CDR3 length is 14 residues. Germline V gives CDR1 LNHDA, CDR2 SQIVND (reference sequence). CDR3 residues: CASSIQEATGELFF. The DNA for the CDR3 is TGTGCCAGTAGTATCCAGGAGGCCACCGGGGAGCTGTTTTTT.

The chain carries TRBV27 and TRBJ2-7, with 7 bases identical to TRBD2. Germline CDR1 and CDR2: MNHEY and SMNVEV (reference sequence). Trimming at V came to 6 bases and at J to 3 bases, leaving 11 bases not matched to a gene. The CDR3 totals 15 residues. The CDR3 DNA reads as TGTGCCAGCAGAGACCGTTTAGGCGGGGGCTACGAGCAGTACTTC. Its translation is CASRDRLGGGYEQYF.